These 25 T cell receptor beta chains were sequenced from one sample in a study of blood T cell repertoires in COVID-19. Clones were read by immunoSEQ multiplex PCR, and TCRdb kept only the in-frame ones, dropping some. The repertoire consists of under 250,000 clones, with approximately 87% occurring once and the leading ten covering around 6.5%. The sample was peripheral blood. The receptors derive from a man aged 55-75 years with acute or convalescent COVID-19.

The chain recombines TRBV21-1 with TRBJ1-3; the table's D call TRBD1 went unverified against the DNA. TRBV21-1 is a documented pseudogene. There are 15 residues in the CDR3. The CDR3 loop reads CASPTGDSYGNTIYF. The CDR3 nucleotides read TGTGCCAGCCCCACTGGGGACAGCTATGGAAACACCATATATTTT.

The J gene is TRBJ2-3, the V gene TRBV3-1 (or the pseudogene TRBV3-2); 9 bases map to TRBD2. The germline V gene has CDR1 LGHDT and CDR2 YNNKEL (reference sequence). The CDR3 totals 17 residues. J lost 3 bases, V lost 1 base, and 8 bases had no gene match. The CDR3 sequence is CASSQGGAGGRTDTQYF. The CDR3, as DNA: TGTGCCAGCAGCCAAGGTGGAGCGGGAGGCCGAACAGATACGCAGTATTTT.

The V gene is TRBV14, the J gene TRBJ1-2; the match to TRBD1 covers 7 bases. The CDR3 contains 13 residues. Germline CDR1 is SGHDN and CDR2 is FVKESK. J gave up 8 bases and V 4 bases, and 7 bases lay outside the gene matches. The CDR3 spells CASSPRQGEGYTF. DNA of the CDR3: TGTGCCAGCAGCCCTCGACAGGGAGAAGGCTACACCTTC.

DNA of the CDR3: TGTGCCAGCAGCTTGACAGGGTCTGAAGCCTGGAACACTGAAGCTTTCTTT. Translating gives CASSLTGSEAWNTEAFF. The chain joins TRBV7-9 to TRBJ1-1, with TRBD1 identical over 7 bases. V shed 3 bases, J shed 1 base, and the junction held 11 bases outside the gene matches. The CDR3 totals 17 residues. Germline values: CDR1 SEHNR, CDR2 FQNEAQ (reference sequence).

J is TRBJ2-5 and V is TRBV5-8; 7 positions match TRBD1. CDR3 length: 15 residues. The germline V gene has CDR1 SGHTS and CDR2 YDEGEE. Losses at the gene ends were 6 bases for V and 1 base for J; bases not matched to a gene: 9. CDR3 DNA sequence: TGTGCCAGCACCACCTTGGGGACAGTCCAAGAGACCCAGTACTTC. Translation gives CASTTLGTVQETQYF.

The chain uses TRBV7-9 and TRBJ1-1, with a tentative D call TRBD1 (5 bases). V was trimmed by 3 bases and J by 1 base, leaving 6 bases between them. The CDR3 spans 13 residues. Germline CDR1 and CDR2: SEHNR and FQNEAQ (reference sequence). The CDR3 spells CASSFTGNTEAFF. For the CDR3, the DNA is TGTGCCAGCAGCTTTACAGGGAACACTGAAGCTTTCTTT.

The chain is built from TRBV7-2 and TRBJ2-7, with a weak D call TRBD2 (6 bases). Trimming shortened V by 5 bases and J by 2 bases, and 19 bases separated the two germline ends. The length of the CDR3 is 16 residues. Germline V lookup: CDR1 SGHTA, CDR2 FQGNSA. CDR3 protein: CASSLTTGGNPYEQYF. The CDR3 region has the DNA TGTGCCAGCAGCCTCACGACTGGCGGGAACCCCTACGAGCAGTACTTC.

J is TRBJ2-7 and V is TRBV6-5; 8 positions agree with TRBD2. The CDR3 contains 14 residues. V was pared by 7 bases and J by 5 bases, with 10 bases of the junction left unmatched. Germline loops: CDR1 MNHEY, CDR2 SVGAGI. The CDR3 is CASTRAGGIHEQYF. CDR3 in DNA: TGTGCCAGCACCCGTGCGGGGGGTATCCACGAGCAGTACTTC.

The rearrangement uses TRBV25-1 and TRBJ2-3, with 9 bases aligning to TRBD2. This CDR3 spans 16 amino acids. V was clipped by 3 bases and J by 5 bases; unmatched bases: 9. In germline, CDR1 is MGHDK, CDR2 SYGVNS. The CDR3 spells CASSDSKAGGGDTQYF. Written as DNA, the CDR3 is TGTGCCAGCAGTGACAGTAAAGCGGGAGGTGGAGATACGCAGTATTTT.

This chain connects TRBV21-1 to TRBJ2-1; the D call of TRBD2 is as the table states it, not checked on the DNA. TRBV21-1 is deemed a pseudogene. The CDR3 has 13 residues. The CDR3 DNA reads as TGTGCCAGCAGCAAAACGGTGAATCATGAGCAGTTCTTC. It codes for CASSKTVNHEQFF.

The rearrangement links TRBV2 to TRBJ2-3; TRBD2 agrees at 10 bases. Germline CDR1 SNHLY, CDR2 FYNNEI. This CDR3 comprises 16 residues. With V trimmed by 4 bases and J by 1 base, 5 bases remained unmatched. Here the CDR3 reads CASSGPLAGGTDTQYF. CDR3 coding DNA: TGTGCCAGCAGTGGTCCCCTAGCGGGGGGCACAGATACGCAGTATTTT.

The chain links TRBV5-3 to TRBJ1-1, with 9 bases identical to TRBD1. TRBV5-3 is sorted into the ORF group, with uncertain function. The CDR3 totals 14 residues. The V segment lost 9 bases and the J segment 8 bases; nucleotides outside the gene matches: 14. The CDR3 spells CAKVRRTGVLEAFF. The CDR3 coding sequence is TGTGCCAAGGTCCGGCGGACAGGGGTTCTCGAAGCTTTCTTT.

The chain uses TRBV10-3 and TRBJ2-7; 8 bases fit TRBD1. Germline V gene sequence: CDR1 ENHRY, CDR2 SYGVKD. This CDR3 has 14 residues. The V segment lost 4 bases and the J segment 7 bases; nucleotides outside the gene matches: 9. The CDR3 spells CAISAGQGNGEQYF. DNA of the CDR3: TGTGCCATCAGTGCAGGACAGGGAAATGGGGAGCAGTACTTC.

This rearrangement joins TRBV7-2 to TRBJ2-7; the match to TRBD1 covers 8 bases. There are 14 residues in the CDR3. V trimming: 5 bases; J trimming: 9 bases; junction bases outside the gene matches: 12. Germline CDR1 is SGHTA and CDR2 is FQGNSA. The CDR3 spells CASSPGTGKWGQYF. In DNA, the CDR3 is TGTGCCAGCAGCCCCGGGACAGGCAAGTGGGGGCAGTACTTC.

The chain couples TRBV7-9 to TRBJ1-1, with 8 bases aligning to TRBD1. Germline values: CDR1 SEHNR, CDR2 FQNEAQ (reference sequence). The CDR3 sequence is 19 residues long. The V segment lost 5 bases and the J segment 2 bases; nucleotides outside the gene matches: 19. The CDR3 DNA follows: TGTGCCAGCAGCGCGGAGTCCAGGGGGCTCGGAGAATTTAACACTGAAGCTTTCTTT. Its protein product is CASSAESRGLGEFNTEAFF.

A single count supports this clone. The chain's CDR3 is CSVEYEVNTEAFF. In DNA, the CDR3 is TGCAGCGTTGAATACGAGGTAAACACTGAAGCTTTCTTT. The chain employs TRBV29-1 and TRBJ1-1; D not certain. Trimming took 2 bases from V and 2 from J, leaving 9 bases between them. The CDR3 is 13 amino acids. Per the germline V gene, CDR1 is SQVTM and CDR2 is ANQGSEA.

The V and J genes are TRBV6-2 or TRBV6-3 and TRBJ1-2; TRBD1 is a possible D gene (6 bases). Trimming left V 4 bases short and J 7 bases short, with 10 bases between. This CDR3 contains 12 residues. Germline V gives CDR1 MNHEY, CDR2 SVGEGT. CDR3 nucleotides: TGTGCCAGCAGTTCAACAGGGTTTGGCTACACCTTC. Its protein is CASSSTGFGYTF.

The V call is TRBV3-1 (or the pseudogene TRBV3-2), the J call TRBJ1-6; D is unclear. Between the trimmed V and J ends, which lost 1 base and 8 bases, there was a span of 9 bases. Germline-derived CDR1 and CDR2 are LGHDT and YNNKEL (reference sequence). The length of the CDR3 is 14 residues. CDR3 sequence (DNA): TGTGCCAGCAGCCAAGGTGACGGGGATTCACCCCTCCACTTT. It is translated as CASSQGDGDSPLHF.

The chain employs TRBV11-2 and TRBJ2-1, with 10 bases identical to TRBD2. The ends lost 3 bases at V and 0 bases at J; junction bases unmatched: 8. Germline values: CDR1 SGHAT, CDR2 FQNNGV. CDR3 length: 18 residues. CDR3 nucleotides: TGTGCCAGCAGCTTCTCTAGCGGGAGCCCTCTCTCCTACAATGAGCAGTTCTTC. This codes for CASSFSSGSPLSYNEQFF.

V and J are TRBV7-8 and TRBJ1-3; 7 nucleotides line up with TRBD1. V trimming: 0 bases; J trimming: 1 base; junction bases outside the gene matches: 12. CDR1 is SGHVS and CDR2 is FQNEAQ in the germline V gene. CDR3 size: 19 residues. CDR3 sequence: CASSLAGDRVPLSGNTIYF. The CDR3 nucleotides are TGTGCCAGCAGCTTAGCGGGGGACAGAGTACCATTGTCTGGAAACACCATATATTTT. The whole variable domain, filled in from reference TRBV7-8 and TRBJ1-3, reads GAGVSQSPRYKVAKRGQDVALRCDPISGHVSLFWYQQALGQGPEFLTYFQNEAQLDKSGLPSDRFFAERPEGSVSTLKIQRTQQEDSAVYLCASSLAGDRVPLSGNTIYFGEGSWLTVV.

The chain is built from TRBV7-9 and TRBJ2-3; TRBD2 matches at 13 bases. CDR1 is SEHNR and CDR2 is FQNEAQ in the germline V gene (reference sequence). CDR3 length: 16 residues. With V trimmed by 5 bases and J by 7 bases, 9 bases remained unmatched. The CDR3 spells CASSQGTSGMGNTQYF. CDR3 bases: TGTGCCAGCAGCCAAGGGACTAGCGGGATGGGAAATACGCAGTATTTT.

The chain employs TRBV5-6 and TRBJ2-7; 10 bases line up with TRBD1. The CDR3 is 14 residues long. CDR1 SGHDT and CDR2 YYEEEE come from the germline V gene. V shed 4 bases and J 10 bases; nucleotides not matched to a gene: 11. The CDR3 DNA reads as TGTGCCAGCAGCAGGTGGGACAGGGGTGACTTCCAGTACTTC. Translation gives CASSRWDRGDFQYF.

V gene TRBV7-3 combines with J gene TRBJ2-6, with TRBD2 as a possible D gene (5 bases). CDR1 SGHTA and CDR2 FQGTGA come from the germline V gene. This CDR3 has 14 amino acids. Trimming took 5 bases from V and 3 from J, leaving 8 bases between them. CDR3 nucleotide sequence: TGTGCCAGCAGCCCAACTAGTGGGGCCAACGTCCTGACTTTC. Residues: CASSPTSGANVLTF.

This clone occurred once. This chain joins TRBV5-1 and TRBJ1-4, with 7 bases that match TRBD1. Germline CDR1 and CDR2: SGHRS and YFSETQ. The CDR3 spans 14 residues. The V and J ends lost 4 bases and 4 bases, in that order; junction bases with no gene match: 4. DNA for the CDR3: TGCGCCAGCAGCGACAGGGTTGGTAATGAAAAACTGTTTTTT. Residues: CASSDRVGNEKLFF.

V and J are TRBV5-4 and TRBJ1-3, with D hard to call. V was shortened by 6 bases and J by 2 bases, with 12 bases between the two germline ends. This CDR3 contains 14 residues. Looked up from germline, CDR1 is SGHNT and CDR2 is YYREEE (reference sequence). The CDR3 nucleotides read TGTGCCAGCACCGTAGACTTAGCTGGAAACACCATATATTTT. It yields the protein CASTVDLAGNTIYF.